Listed below are T cell receptor beta chains from one sample, sequenced in a study of shared clonotypes between healthy human individuals. Using immunoSEQ multiplex PCR, the repertoire was profiled, and TCRdb retains in-frame clones only, with some absent. The table shows more than 500,000 clones, with approximately 95% occurring only once. What was sequenced was naive CD8+ T cells sorted from blood. The source is a woman aged 25 to 39 in good health. Both conserved end residues are part of each CDR3. The D gene is left open where the match is weak. Some rows have no size entry. The others give once, few or many, or a class for an expanded clone.

v_call,d_call,clone_size,j_call,cdr3_aa,cdr3_nt
TRBV7-9,NA,NA,TRBJ2-7,CASSLASTDVSYEQYF,TGTGCCAGCAGCTTAGCTAGCACCGATGTATCCTACGAGCAGTACTTC
TRBV9,NA,NA,TRBJ2-7,CASSDGAYEQYF,TGTGCCAGCAGCGACGGCGCCTACGAGCAGTACTTC
TRBV7-9,NA,NA,TRBJ1-1,CASSLAPGLSEAFF,TGTGCCAGCAGCTTAGCGCCTGGGTTGTCTGAAGCTTTCTTT
TRBV30,TRBD1,NA,TRBJ1-5,CAWARDRGSQPQHF,TGTGCCTGGGCCCGGGACAGGGGTAGTCAGCCCCAGCATTTT
TRBV6-1,NA,NA,TRBJ2-7,CASSEAREYEQYF,TGTGCCAGCAGTGAAGCGCGGGAATACGAGCAGTACTTC
TRBV28,NA,NA,TRBJ2-2,CASTSLKGSGTGELFF,TGTGCCAGCACTTCCTTGAAGGGGTCGGGCACCGGGGAGCTGTTTTTT
TRBV2,NA,NA,TRBJ2-7,CASSGEGYEQYF,TGTGCCAGCAGTGGGGAAGGTTACGAGCAGTACTTC
TRBV30,NA,few,TRBJ1-1,CAWSVGTEAFF,TGTGCCTGGAGTGTAGGGACTGAAGCTTTCTTT
TRBV27,TRBD1,NA,TRBJ2-1,CASSPTSGTASSYNEQFF,TGTGCCAGCAGTCCCACTTCCGGGACAGCAAGCTCCTACAATGAGCAGTTCTTC
TRBV7-8,TRBD1,NA,TRBJ2-5,CASSLRGLETQYF,TGTGCCAGCAGCTTAAGGGGGCTAGAGACCCAGTACTTC
TRBV4-2,NA,NA,TRBJ1-2,CASSLWGAGDGYTF,TGTGCCAGCAGCTTGTGGGGGGCAGGGGATGGCTACACCTTC
TRBV5-6,NA,NA,TRBJ1-5,CASSWAQGQPQHF,TGTGCCAGCAGCTGGGCGCAGGGCCAGCCCCAGCATTTT
TRBV7-9,NA,NA,TRBJ2-7,CASSLVLTSVTGHLYEQYF,TGTGCCAGCAGCTTAGTCCTCACCTCCGTTACAGGGCATCTCTACGAGCAGTACTTC
TRBV5-6,NA,NA,TRBJ2-7,CASSSETGSSYEQYF,TGTGCCAGCAGCTCGGAGACTGGGAGCTCCTACGAGCAGTACTTC
TRBV4-1,TRBD1,NA,TRBJ2-7,CASSFHVGTGKTYEQYF,TGCGCCAGCAGCTTTCACGTAGGGACAGGGAAAACCTACGAGCAGTACTTC
TRBV30,NA,NA,TRBJ1-5,CAWGADPNQPQHF,TGTGCCTGGGGGGCGGACCCAAATCAGCCCCAGCATTTT
TRBV5-6,NA,once,TRBJ1-3,CASSLAVFLSSGNTIYF,TGTGCCAGCAGCTTGGCCGTCTTTTTAAGCTCTGGAAACACCATATATTTT
TRBV19,NA,few,TRBJ1-1,CASSLTPGREAFF,TGTGCCAGTAGCCTCACGCCGGGGAGAGAAGCTTTCTTT
TRBV7-9,TRBD1,NA,TRBJ2-7,CASSPGQNYEQYF,TGTGCCAGCAGCCCGGGACAGAACTACGAGCAGTACTTC
TRBV7-9,NA,once,TRBJ2-3,CASSFTLRGADTQYF,TGTGCCAGCAGCTTTACCCTACGTGGGGCAGATACGCAGTATTTT
TRBV5-1,NA,NA,TRBJ2-1,CARAPTGTSYNEQFF,TGCGCCAGGGCCCCGACTGGAACCTCCTACAATGAGCAGTTCTTC
TRBV5-1,NA,NA,TRBJ2-7,CASAPDEGYEQYF,TGCGCCAGCGCCCCAGATGAGGGCTACGAGCAGTACTTC
TRBV7-8,NA,NA,TRBJ2-1,CASSLGANEQFF,TGTGCCAGCAGCCTCGGAGCGAATGAGCAGTTCTTC
TRBV7-8,NA,once,TRBJ2-7,CASSPLYEQYF,TGTGCCAGCAGCCCCCTCTACGAGCAGTACTTC
TRBV27,NA,NA,TRBJ2-5,CASSPWGAEGTQYF,TGTGCCAGCAGCCCGTGGGGGGCGGAGGGGACCCAGTACTTC
TRBV27,NA,NA,TRBJ2-7,CASRDSGQSPYEQYF,TGTGCCAGCAGGGACTCCGGACAGTCTCCCTACGAGCAGTACTTC
TRBV6-5,TRBD2,NA,TRBJ2-1,CASSYIPLAGASEQFF,TGTGCCAGCAGTTACATACCACTAGCGGGAGCTTCAGAGCAGTTCTTC
TRBV9,TRBD1,NA,TRBJ2-5,CASSETGNQETQYF,TGTGCCAGCAGCGAGACAGGGAACCAAGAGACCCAGTACTTC
TRBV27,NA,NA,TRBJ2-5,CASSPGAGMTQYF,TGTGCCAGCAGCCCAGGGGCGGGGATGACCCAGTACTTC
TRBV19,NA,once,TRBJ1-5,CASSIWGPQPQHF,TGTGCCAGTAGTATTTGGGGGCCCCAGCCCCAGCATTTT
TRBV9,TRBD1,NA,TRBJ2-7,CASSVSGQANPYEQYF,TGTGCCAGCAGCGTTTCTGGACAGGCCAACCCCTACGAGCAGTACTTC
TRBV30,NA,once,TRBJ2-3,CAWSPVTTDTQYF,TGTGCCTGGAGTCCCGTCACCACAGATACGCAGTATTTT
TRBV6-5,TRBD1,few,TRBJ1-2,CASRPTGGSYGYTF,TGTGCCAGCAGGCCGACAGGGGGAAGCTATGGCTACACCTTC
TRBV6-5,NA,NA,TRBJ2-7,CASSKRDTDYEQYF,TGTGCCAGCAGTAAGCGGGACACCGACTACGAGCAGTACTTC
TRBV10-1,TRBD2,NA,TRBJ2-7,CASSEAGGAEQYF,TGCGCCAGCAGTGAAGCGGGAGGGGCCGAGCAGTACTTC
TRBV5-6,NA,NA,TRBJ2-7,CASSQSSYEQYF,TGTGCCAGCAGCCAAAGCTCCTACGAGCAGTACTTC
TRBV27,NA,NA,TRBJ2-7,CASSLSRWPLDEQYF,TGTGCCAGCAGTTTGTCGAGGTGGCCCCTGGACGAGCAGTACTTC
TRBV5-4,TRBD1,NA,TRBJ2-7,CASSAGQGVYEQYF,TGTGCCAGCAGCGCCGGGCAGGGGGTCTACGAGCAGTACTTC
TRBV5-4,NA,NA,TRBJ2-7,CASSTSPDEQYF,TGTGCCAGCTCGACTAGTCCCGACGAGCAGTACTTC
TRBV30,NA,once,TRBJ1-2,CAWSPDGRGYTF,TGTGCCTGGAGCCCCGACGGTCGGGGCTACACCTTC
TRBV6-1,NA,NA,TRBJ2-7,CASSEEGSDYEQYF,TGTGCCAGCAGTGAAGAGGGTTCAGACTACGAGCAGTACTTC
TRBV11-2,TRBD2,NA,TRBJ2-1,CASSFGSGRDSYNEQFF,TGTGCCAGCAGCTTCGGGTCCGGGAGGGATAGCTACAATGAGCAGTTCTTC
TRBV27,TRBD2,NA,TRBJ2-7,CASSLGGRPIYEQYF,TGTGCCAGCAGTTTAGGCGGGAGGCCCATCTACGAGCAGTACTTC
TRBV7-9,TRBD2,NA,TRBJ2-1,CASSQASGEYNEQFF,TGTGCCAGCAGTCAGGCGAGCGGGGAGTACAATGAGCAGTTCTTC
TRBV28,NA,once,TRBJ1-6,CASSFGVRSPLHF,TGTGCCAGCAGTTTTGGGGTAAGATCACCCCTCCACTTT
TRBV27,TRBD2,NA,TRBJ2-1,CASSLSSSSGYNEQFF,TGTGCCAGCAGTTTAAGTAGCTCTAGCGGGTACAATGAGCAGTTCTTC
TRBV11-2,TRBD1,NA,TRBJ1-5,CASSTGDGMAQPQHF,TGTGCCAGCAGCACAGGGGACGGGATGGCTCAGCCCCAGCATTTT
TRBV27,NA,NA,TRBJ2-5,CASSFFGAPGETQYF,TGTGCCAGCAGTTTTTTCGGGGCGCCGGGAGAGACCCAGTACTTC
TRBV6-6,TRBD2,NA,TRBJ2-3,CASSPGTSPDTQYF,TGTGCCAGCAGCCCCGGGACTAGTCCAGATACGCAGTATTTT
TRBV7-9,TRBD1,NA,TRBJ2-1,CASTNPGQGLNEQFF,TGTGCCAGCACCAACCCGGGACAGGGGTTAAATGAGCAGTTCTTC